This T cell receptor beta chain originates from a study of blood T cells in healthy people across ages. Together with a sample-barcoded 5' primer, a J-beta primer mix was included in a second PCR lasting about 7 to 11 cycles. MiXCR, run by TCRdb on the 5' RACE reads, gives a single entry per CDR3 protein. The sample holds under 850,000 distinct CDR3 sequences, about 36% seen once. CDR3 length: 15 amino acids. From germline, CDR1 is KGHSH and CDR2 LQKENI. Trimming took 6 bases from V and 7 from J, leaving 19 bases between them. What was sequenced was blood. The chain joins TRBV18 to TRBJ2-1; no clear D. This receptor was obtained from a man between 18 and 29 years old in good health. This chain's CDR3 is CASSPIEARENEQFF. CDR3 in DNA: TGTGCCAGCTCTCCCATCGAGGCTCGTGAGAATGAGCAGTTCTTC.